The table lists the clone carrying this T cell receptor (beta chain) with a few counts. Its antigen is undetermined. The source of the sample is a study of beta chain features in type 1 diabetes. Sequenced material consisted of expressed TCRB transcripts (all of the isolated RNA was reverse transcribed). Produced via immunoSEQ multiplex PCR; TCRdb's table is partial and in-frame only. The table lists a few hundred thousand clones, 25% to 30% of them singletons. General observations from the study: Possible PCR preference for shorter templates applied equally to patients and controls.

The germline CDR1 and CDR2 sequences are SNHLY and FYNNEI. CDR3 length: 13 amino acids. Between the trimmed V and J ends, which lost 1 base and 5 bases, there was a span of 7 bases. Sampling consisted of one heparinised blood draw per donor, averaging around 100 mL. This receptor was taken from a man aged 30-40 years in good health. The chain is built from TRBV2 and TRBJ2-3, with D possibly matching TRBD2 (6 bases). Sequenced: central memory CD4+ T cells from blood. CDR3 coding DNA: TGTGCCAGCAGTGAAGTGGGAGGAGATACGCAGTATTTT. Translation: CASSEVGGDTQYF.